This is a list of T cell receptor beta chains from one sample in a study of control samples from healthy donors and cancer patients. Libraries were prepared by immunoSEQ multiplex PCR; TCRdb keeps only in-frame clonotypes and omits some of them. The sample carries over 100,000 clones, 75% to 90% recorded once. Sample: blood. These receptors all stem from a woman aged 50 to 60 in good health. Both conserved end residues are part of each CDR3. The order of the fields is D gene, clone size, J gene, V gene, CDR3 length, CDR3 protein, CDR3 DNA. The D gene is left open where the match is weak. Size tells how often a clone was seen (once, few, many) or the class of an expanded clone, and some rows leave it out.

d_call: NA
clone_size: NA
j_call: TRBJ1-5
v_call: TRBV10-3
cdr3_length: 14
cdr3_aa: CAISSTGSNQPQHF
cdr3_nt: TGTGCCATCAGTTCGACAGGTAGCAATCAGCCCCAGCATTTT

d_call: TRBD2
clone_size: NA
j_call: TRBJ2-3
v_call: TRBV7-6
cdr3_length: 16
cdr3_aa: CASSSLSGGVTDTQYF
cdr3_nt: TGTGCCAGCAGCTCCCTTAGCGGGGGGGTCACAGATACGCAGTATTTT

d_call: NA
clone_size: few
j_call: TRBJ1-3
v_call: TRBV19
cdr3_length: 15
cdr3_aa: CASSIGQNIRNTIYF
cdr3_nt: TGTGCCAGTAGTATTGGACAGAACATCCGAAACACCATATATTTT

d_call: TRBD1
clone_size: few
j_call: TRBJ1-5
v_call: TRBV19
cdr3_length: 15
cdr3_aa: CASSFRQGGNQPQHF
cdr3_nt: TGTGCCAGTAGTTTTCGACAGGGCGGCAATCAGCCCCAGCATTTT

d_call: NA
clone_size: NA
j_call: TRBJ1-1
v_call: TRBV11-2
cdr3_length: 11
cdr3_aa: CASSFGQEAFF
cdr3_nt: TGTGCCAGCAGCTTTGGACAGGAAGCTTTCTTT

d_call: NA
clone_size: few
j_call: TRBJ1-3
v_call: TRBV7-6
cdr3_length: 14
cdr3_aa: CASSLGVDGNTIYF
cdr3_nt: TGTGCCAGCAGCTTAGGTGTTGATGGAAACACCATATATTTT

d_call: NA
clone_size: NA
j_call: TRBJ2-3
v_call: TRBV7-2
cdr3_length: 13
cdr3_aa: CASSSHRTDTQYF
cdr3_nt: TGTGCCAGCAGCTCCCATAGGACAGATACGCAGTATTTT

d_call: TRBD2
clone_size: NA
j_call: TRBJ2-1
v_call: TRBV7-2
cdr3_length: 15
cdr3_aa: CASSLGLAGVYEQFF
cdr3_nt: TGTGCCAGCAGCTTAGGGCTAGCGGGAGTGTATGAGCAGTTCTTC

d_call: NA
clone_size: NA
j_call: TRBJ1-2
v_call: TRBV4-2
cdr3_length: 16
cdr3_aa: CASSPPRGSANYGYTF
cdr3_nt: TGTGCCAGCAGCCCCCCTCGGGGTTCGGCTAACTATGGCTACACCTTC

d_call: TRBD2
clone_size: NA
j_call: TRBJ2-7
v_call: TRBV5-1
cdr3_length: 15
cdr3_aa: CASSLVAGGLYEQYF
cdr3_nt: TGCGCCAGCAGCTTGGTAGCGGGGGGCCTTTACGAGCAGTACTTC

d_call: NA
clone_size: NA
j_call: TRBJ1-4
v_call: TRBV5-6
cdr3_length: 15
cdr3_aa: CASSDGRATNEKLFF
cdr3_nt: TGTGCCAGCAGCGACGGGAGGGCAACTAATGAAAAACTGTTTTTT

d_call: NA
clone_size: NA
j_call: TRBJ1-5
v_call: TRBV6-6
cdr3_length: 14
cdr3_aa: CASSYSRDYQPQHF
cdr3_nt: TGTGCCAGCAGTTACTCAAGGGACTATCAGCCCCAGCATTTT

d_call: NA
clone_size: NA
j_call: TRBJ1-2
v_call: TRBV3-1/TRBV3-2
cdr3_length: 14
cdr3_aa: CASNQGSVLYGYTF
cdr3_nt: TGTGCCAGCAACCAAGGATCCGTCCTCTATGGCTACACCTTC

d_call: NA
clone_size: NA
j_call: TRBJ1-1
v_call: TRBV9
cdr3_length: 14
cdr3_aa: CASSTQVMNTEAFF
cdr3_nt: TGTGCCAGCAGCACCCAGGTGATGAACACTGAAGCTTTCTTT

d_call: TRBD1
clone_size: NA
j_call: TRBJ1-2
v_call: TRBV9
cdr3_length: 14
cdr3_aa: CASSNPGTGYGYTF
cdr3_nt: TGTGCCAGCAGCAACCCCGGGACAGGATATGGCTACACCTTC

d_call: TRBD2
clone_size: NA
j_call: TRBJ2-1
v_call: TRBV19
cdr3_length: 15
cdr3_aa: CASSIGTSGYNEQFF
cdr3_nt: TGTGCCAGTAGTATAGGGACTAGCGGCTACAATGAGCAGTTCTTC

d_call: NA
clone_size: NA
j_call: TRBJ1-6
v_call: TRBV7-9
cdr3_length: 14
cdr3_aa: CASATAGGNSPLHF
cdr3_nt: TGTGCCAGCGCCACGGCAGGCGGGAATTCACCCCTCCACTTT

d_call: NA
clone_size: NA
j_call: TRBJ2-7
v_call: TRBV10-1
cdr3_length: 13
cdr3_aa: CASSDSSSYEQYF
cdr3_nt: TGCGCCAGCTCGGATTCGAGCTCCTACGAGCAGTACTTC

d_call: TRBD2
clone_size: NA
j_call: TRBJ2-3
v_call: TRBV27
cdr3_length: 14
cdr3_aa: CASSRGLAGDTQYF
cdr3_nt: TGTGCCAGCAGTCGAGGACTAGCGGGAGATACGCAGTATTTT

d_call: NA
clone_size: few
j_call: TRBJ1-1
v_call: TRBV5-1
cdr3_length: 18
cdr3_aa: CASSDPRKRQPGDTEAFF
cdr3_nt: TGCGCCAGCAGCGATCCTCGGAAGCGGCAGCCGGGGGACACTGAAGCTTTCTTT

d_call: NA
clone_size: NA
j_call: TRBJ2-2
v_call: TRBV9
cdr3_length: 16
cdr3_aa: CASSVAGQDKTGELFF
cdr3_nt: TGTGCCAGCAGCGTAGCAGGGCAGGATAAGACCGGGGAGCTGTTTTTT

d_call: TRBD2
clone_size: NA
j_call: TRBJ2-3
v_call: TRBV13
cdr3_length: 15
cdr3_aa: CASSSGLAGADTQYF
cdr3_nt: TGTGCCAGCAGCTCAGGACTAGCGGGAGCAGATACGCAGTATTTT

d_call: NA
clone_size: NA
j_call: TRBJ1-3
v_call: TRBV24-1
cdr3_length: 16
cdr3_aa: CATTLGRCRAGNTIYF
cdr3_nt: TGTGCCACCACCCTAGGACGGTGTAGAGCTGGAAACACCATATATTTT

d_call: NA
clone_size: NA
j_call: TRBJ2-7
v_call: TRBV11-2
cdr3_length: 14
cdr3_aa: CASSFRQGSYEQYF
cdr3_nt: TGTGCCAGCAGCTTTCGGCAAGGCTCCTACGAGCAGTACTTC

d_call: TRBD1
clone_size: few
j_call: TRBJ2-1
v_call: TRBV6-5
cdr3_length: 14
cdr3_aa: CASNRDRDVNEQFF
cdr3_nt: TGTGCCAGCAACCGGGACAGGGATGTCAATGAGCAGTTCTTC

d_call: NA
clone_size: once
j_call: TRBJ1-2
v_call: TRBV30
cdr3_length: 12
cdr3_aa: CAWSVRSDGYTF
cdr3_nt: TGTGCCTGGAGTGTACGGTCGGATGGCTACACCTTC

d_call: TRBD2
clone_size: NA
j_call: TRBJ2-5
v_call: TRBV24-1
cdr3_length: 17
cdr3_aa: CATNRTSGSRCQETQYF
cdr3_nt: TGTGCCACCAATAGGACTAGCGGGAGTCGATGTCAAGAGACCCAGTACTTC

d_call: NA
clone_size: NA
j_call: TRBJ2-2
v_call: TRBV5-6
cdr3_length: 12
cdr3_aa: CASSKQAGELFF
cdr3_nt: TGTGCCAGCAGCAAACAGGCGGGGGAGCTGTTTTTT

d_call: NA
clone_size: NA
j_call: TRBJ1-1
v_call: TRBV4-1
cdr3_length: 16
cdr3_aa: CASSQDNTQRFTEAFF
cdr3_nt: TGCGCCAGCAGCCAAGACAACACACAGCGTTTCACTGAAGCTTTCTTT

d_call: NA
clone_size: NA
j_call: TRBJ2-6
v_call: TRBV19
cdr3_length: 18
cdr3_aa: CASSMGGTRTPGANVLTF
cdr3_nt: TGTGCCAGTAGTATGGGGGGAACCCGGACCCCTGGGGCCAACGTCCTGACTTTC

d_call: TRBD2
clone_size: once
j_call: TRBJ2-1
v_call: TRBV19
cdr3_length: 17
cdr3_aa: CASSINSRLAGDNEQFF
cdr3_nt: TGTGCCAGTAGTATCAACTCGCGACTAGCGGGGGACAATGAGCAGTTCTTC

d_call: TRBD1
clone_size: NA
j_call: TRBJ1-1
v_call: TRBV7-9
cdr3_length: 14
cdr3_aa: CASSSTGVNTEAFF
cdr3_nt: TGTGCCAGCAGCTCGACAGGGGTGAACACTGAAGCTTTCTTT

d_call: TRBD1
clone_size: NA
j_call: TRBJ2-7
v_call: TRBV19
cdr3_length: 14
cdr3_aa: CASSHQGQGTEQYF
cdr3_nt: TGTGCCAGTAGCCATCAGGGACAGGGAACCGAGCAGTACTTC

d_call: NA
clone_size: NA
j_call: TRBJ2-3
v_call: TRBV15
cdr3_length: 13
cdr3_aa: CATSRGRGATQYF
cdr3_nt: TGTGCCACCAGCCGCGGGCGCGGGGCTACGCAGTATTTT

d_call: NA
clone_size: NA
j_call: TRBJ2-5
v_call: TRBV5-1
cdr3_length: 15
cdr3_aa: CASSLDGIGRETQYF
cdr3_nt: TGCGCCAGCAGCTTGGATGGCATCGGTCGTGAGACCCAGTACTTC